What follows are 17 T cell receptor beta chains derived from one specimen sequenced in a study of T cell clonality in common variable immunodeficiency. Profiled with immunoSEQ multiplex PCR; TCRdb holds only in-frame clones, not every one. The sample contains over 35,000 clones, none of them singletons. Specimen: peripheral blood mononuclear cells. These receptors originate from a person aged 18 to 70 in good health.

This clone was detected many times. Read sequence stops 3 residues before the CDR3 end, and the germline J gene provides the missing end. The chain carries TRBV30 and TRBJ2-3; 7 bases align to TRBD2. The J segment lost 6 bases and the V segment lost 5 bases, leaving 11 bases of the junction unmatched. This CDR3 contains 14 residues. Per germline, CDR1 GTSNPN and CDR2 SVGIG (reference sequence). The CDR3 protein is CAWSRGGTIDTQYF. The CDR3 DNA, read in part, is TGTGCCTGGTCGCGCGGGGGTACAATTGATACG. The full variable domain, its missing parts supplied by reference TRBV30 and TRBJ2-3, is SQTIHQWPATLVQPVGSPLSLECTVEGTSNPNLYWYRQAAGRGLQLLFYSVGIGQISSEVPQNLSASRPQDRQFILSSKKLLLSDSGFYLCAWSRGGTIDTQYFGPGTRLTVL.

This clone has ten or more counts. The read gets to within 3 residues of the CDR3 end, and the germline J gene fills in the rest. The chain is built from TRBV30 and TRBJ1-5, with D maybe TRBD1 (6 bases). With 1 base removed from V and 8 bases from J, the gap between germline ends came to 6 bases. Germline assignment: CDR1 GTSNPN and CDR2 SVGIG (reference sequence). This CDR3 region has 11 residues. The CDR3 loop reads CAWSAGEPQHF. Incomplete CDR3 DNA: TGTGCCTGGAGTGCAGGGGAGCCC.

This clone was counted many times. CDR3 DNA (partial): TGTGCCTGGAGCCAGGACAGGGGTCTAGCGGGAGGGCCAGGCAATGAG. It translates to CAWSQDRGLAGGPGNE. The full-length CDR3 reads as CAWSQDRGLAGGPGNEQFF. The chain recombines TRBV30 with TRBJ2-1, with 12 bases aligning to TRBD2. Read coverage stops 3 residues before the CDR3 terminus; the germline J gene supplies the remainder. The CDR3 runs 19 residues. Germline-derived CDR1 and CDR2 are GTSNPN and SVGIG (reference sequence). Trimming took 3 bases from V and 6 from J; bases not matched to a gene: 18.

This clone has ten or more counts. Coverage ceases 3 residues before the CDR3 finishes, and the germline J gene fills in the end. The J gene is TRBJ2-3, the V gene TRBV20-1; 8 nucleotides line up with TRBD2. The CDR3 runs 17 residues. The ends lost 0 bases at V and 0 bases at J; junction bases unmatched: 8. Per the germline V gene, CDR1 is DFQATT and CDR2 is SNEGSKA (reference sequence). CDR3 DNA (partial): TGCAGTGCTAGAGATTTGAGCGGGAGTGGGAGCACAGATACG. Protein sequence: CSARDLSGSGSTDT. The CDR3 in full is CSARDLSGSGSTDTQYF.

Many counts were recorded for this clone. CDR3 region: CASRDRGTAGELFF. CDR3 bases read: TGCGCCAGCAGGGACAGGGGGACGGCCGGGGAG. This rearrangement joins TRBV5-1 to TRBJ2-2; TRBD1 matches at 10 bases. Read sequence stops 3 residues before the CDR3 end, and the germline J gene provides the missing end. V shed 5 bases and J 6 bases; nucleotides not matched to a gene: 4. This CDR3 region has 14 residues. CDR1 and CDR2 (germline): SGHRS, YFSETQ.

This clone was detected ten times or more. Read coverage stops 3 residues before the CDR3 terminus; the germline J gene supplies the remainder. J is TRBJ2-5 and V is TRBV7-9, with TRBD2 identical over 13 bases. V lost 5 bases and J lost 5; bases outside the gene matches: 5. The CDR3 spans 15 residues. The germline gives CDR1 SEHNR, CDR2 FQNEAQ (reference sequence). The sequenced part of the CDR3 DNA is TGTGCCAGCAGCGTCGGACTAGCGGGAGTGGAGACC. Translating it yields CASSVGLAGVET. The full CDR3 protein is CASSVGLAGVETQYF.

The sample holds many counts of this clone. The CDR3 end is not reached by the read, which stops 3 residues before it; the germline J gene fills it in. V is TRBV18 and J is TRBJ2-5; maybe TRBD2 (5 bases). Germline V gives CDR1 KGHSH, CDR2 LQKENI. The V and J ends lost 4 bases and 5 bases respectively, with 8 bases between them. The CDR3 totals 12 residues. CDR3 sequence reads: CASSLAKETQYF. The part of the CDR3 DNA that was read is TGTGCCAGCTCACTAGCGAAGGAGACC.

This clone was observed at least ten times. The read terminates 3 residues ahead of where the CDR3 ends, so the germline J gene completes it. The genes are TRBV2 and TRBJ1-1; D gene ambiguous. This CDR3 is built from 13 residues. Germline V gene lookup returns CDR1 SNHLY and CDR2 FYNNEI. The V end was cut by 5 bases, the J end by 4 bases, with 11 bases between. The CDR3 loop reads CASSPDSGTEAFF. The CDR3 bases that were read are TGTGCCAGCAGTCCGGATTCGGGCACTGAA.

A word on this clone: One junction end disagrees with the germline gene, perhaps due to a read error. The CDR3 protein is CASSLGTGESYDYTF. The sequenced CDR3 bases are TGCGCCAGCAGCTTAGGGACAGGGGAATCCTATGAC. The genes are TRBV5-1 and TRBJ1-2; 10 nucleotides match TRBD1. The CDR3 end is not reached by the read, which stops 3 residues before it; the germline J gene fills it in. CDR1 and CDR2 (germline): SGHRS, YFSETQ. The CDR3 spans 15 residues. Supplemented by reference TRBV5-1 and TRBJ1-2, the full variable domain reads KAGVTQTPRYLIKTRGQQVTLSCSPISGHRSVSWYQQTPGQGLQFLFEYFSETQRNKGNFPGRFSGRQFSNSRSEMNVSTLELGDSALYLCASSLGTGESYDYTFGSGTRLTVV.

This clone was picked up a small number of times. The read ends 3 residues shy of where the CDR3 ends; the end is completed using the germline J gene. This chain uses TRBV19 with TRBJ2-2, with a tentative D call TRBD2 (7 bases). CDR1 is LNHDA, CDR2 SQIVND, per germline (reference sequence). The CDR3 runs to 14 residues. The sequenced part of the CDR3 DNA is TGTGCCAGCGCTACAGGGAGGGCTAATGAAAAG. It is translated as CASATGRANEK. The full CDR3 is CASATGRANEKLFF.

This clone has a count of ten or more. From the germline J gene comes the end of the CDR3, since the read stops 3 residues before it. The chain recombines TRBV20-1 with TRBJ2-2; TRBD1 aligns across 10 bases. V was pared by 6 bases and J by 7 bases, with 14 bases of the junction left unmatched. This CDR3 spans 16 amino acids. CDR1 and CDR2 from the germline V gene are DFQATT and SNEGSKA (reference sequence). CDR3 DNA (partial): TGCAGTGCCCCCTTCGGGGGGACAGGGGTGAGCGGGGAG. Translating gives CSAPFGGTGVSGE. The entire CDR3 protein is CSAPFGGTGVSGELFF.

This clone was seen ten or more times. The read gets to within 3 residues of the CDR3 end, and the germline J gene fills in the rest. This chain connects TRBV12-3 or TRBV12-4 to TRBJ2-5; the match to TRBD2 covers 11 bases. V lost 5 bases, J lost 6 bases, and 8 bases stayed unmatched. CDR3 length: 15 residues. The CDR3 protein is CASSNSGRAEKTQYF. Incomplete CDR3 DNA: TGTGCCAGCAGTAATAGCGGGAGGGCCGAAAAGACC.

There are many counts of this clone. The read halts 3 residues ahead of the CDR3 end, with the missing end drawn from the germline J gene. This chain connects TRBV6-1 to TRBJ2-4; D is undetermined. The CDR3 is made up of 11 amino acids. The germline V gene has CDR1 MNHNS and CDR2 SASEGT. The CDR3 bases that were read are TGTGCCAGCAGTGAAGGGTGGCTT. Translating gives CASSEGWL. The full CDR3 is CASSEGWLQYF.

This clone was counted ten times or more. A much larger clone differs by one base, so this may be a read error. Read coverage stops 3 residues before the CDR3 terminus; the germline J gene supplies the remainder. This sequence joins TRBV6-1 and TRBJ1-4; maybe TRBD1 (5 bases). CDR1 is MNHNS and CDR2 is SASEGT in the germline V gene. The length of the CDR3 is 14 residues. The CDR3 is CASSQGLGANVLFF. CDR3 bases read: TGTGCCAGCAGTCAAGGACTTGGGGCCAACGTA.

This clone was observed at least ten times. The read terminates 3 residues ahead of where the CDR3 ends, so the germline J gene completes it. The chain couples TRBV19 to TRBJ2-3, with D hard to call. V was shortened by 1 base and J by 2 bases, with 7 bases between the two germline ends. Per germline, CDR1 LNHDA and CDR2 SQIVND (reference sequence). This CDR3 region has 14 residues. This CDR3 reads CASSIGAHTDTQYF. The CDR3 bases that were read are TGTGCCAGTAGTATAGGCGCCCACACAGATACG.

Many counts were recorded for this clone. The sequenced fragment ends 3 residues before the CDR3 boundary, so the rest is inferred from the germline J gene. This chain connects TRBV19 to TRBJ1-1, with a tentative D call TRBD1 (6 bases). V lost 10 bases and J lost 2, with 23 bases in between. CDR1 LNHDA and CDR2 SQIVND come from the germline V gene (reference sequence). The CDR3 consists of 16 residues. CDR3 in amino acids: CATSEKWGLGNTEAFF. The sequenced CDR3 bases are TGTGCCACCTCTGAAAAATGGGGGCTTGGAAACACTGAA. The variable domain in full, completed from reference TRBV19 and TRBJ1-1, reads DGGITQSPKYLFRKEGQNVTLSCEQNLNHDAMYWYRQDPGQGLRLIYYSQIVNDFQKGDIAEGYSVSREKKESFPLTVTSAQKNPTAFYLCATSEKWGLGNTEAFFGQGTRLTVV.

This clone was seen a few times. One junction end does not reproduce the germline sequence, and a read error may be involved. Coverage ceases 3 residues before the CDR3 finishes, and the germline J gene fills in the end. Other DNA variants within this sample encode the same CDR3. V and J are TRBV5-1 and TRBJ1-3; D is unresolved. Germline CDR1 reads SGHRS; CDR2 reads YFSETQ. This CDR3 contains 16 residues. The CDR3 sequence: CASSLAGSVTGNTIYF. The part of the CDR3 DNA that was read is TGCGCCAGCAGCTTGGCGGGGAGTGTGACGGGAAACACG. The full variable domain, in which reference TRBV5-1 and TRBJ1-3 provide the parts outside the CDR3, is KAGVTQTPRYLIKTRGQQVTLSCSPISGHRSVSWYQQTPGQGLQFLFEYFSETQRNKGNFPGRFSGRQFSNSRSEMNVSTLELGDSALYLCASSLAGSVTGNTIYFGEGSWLTVV.